These 17 T cell receptor beta chains were sequenced from one sample in a study of blood T cell repertoires in COVID-19. The assay was immunoSEQ multiplex PCR, and TCRdb's table has in-frame clones only and misses some. Of about 150,000 clones listed, 65% to 80% are singletons. The sample comprised PBMCs or T cells enriched from blood (not recorded which). The origin of the receptors is an older woman in a cohort exposed to, infected with or recovered from COVID-19 (not recorded which).

This clone was observed at least ten times. The chain couples TRBV2 to TRBJ2-2; D perhaps matches TRBD1 (6 bases). With 6 bases removed from V and 5 bases from J, the gap between germline ends came to 7 bases. Germline lookup yields CDR1 SNHLY and CDR2 FYNNEI. The CDR3 length is 12 residues. CDR3 nucleotides: TGTGCCAGCAGAACAGGGACCGGGGAGCTGTTTTTT. Translation: CASRTGTGELFF.

The rearrangement uses TRBV28 and TRBJ2-6; TRBD1 might be the D (6 bases). Germline V lookup: CDR1 MDHEN, CDR2 SYDVKM. CDR3 length: 15 residues. The germline V and J ends were trimmed by 3 bases and 4 bases, with 10 bases remaining between them. The CDR3 loop reads CASSLGATGANVLTF. CDR3 DNA: TGTGCCAGCAGTTTGGGGGCGACGGGGGCCAACGTCCTGACTTTC.

This clone was seen only once. The chain couples TRBV5-1 to TRBJ2-7, with D perhaps matching TRBD2 (6 bases). The germline CDR1 and CDR2 sequences are SGHRS and YFSETQ. The CDR3 has 14 amino acids. The V end was cut by 4 bases, the J end by 2 bases, with 13 bases between. In nucleotides, the CDR3 is TGCGCCAGCAGCCCGGGGGACGGTACCTACGAGCAGTACTTC. The encoded protein is CASSPGDGTYEQYF.

V gene TRBV27 combines with J gene TRBJ2-7; 8 bases are a match to TRBD1. Germline assignment: CDR1 MNHEY and CDR2 SMNVEV (reference sequence). Trimming removed 2 bases from V and 6 bases from J; junction bases left unmatched: 3. The CDR3 sequence is 13 residues long. The DNA for the CDR3 is TGTGCCAGCAGTTTAGGCAGGGGGCGCGAGCAGTACTTC. Amino acid sequence: CASSLGRGREQYF.

This clone was recorded once. The V call is TRBV28, the J call TRBJ2-2; possible D gene TRBD1, 5 bases. The ends were cut back, 1 base at V and 5 bases at J, with 14 bases in the middle. Germline V gene sequence: CDR1 MDHEN, CDR2 SYDVKM. The CDR3 contains 16 residues. Here the CDR3 DNA reads TGTGCCAGCAGTTTATATAGCTCAGGGCGTACCGGGGAGCTGTTTTTT. Encoded protein: CASSLYSSGRTGELFF.

The CDR3 region has the DNA TGTGCCATCAGTGGGGAGGAGAACACTGAAGCTTTCTTT. Its translation is CAISGEENTEAFF. The chain joins TRBV10-3 to TRBJ1-1; D is unresolved. Germline CDR1 ENHRY, CDR2 SYGVKD. The CDR3 length is 13 residues. Trimming pared 4 bases from V and 1 base from J, leaving 7 bases between.

CDR3 region: CASSLGPGRELFGANVLTF. In DNA, the CDR3 is TGTGCCAGCAGCCTCGGTCCGGGGCGGGAGCTATTTGGGGCCAACGTCCTGACTTTC. The chain links TRBV7-6 to TRBJ2-6; 7 bases agree with TRBD2. This CDR3 comprises 19 residues. After removal of 5 bases from V and 3 bases from J, the junction contained 16 bases not matched to a gene. CDR1 and CDR2 (germline): SGHVS, FNYEAQ.

This clone showed up just a few times. The V call is TRBV28, the J call TRBJ2-4, with 8 bases lining up with TRBD2. The germline gives CDR1 MDHEN, CDR2 SYDVKM. This CDR3 has 15 residues. V was pared by 7 bases and J by 8 bases, with 13 bases of the junction left unmatched. CDR3 protein: CASNPGGPKKYIQYF. CDR3 nucleotide sequence: TGTGCCAGCAACCCGGGAGGGCCTAAGAAATACATTCAGTACTTC.

The chain joins TRBV6-4 to TRBJ2-7; perhaps TRBD1 as D (5 bases). The germline V gene encodes CDR1 MRHNA and CDR2 SNTAGT. CDR3 length: 17 residues. Trimming took 2 bases from V and 3 from J, leaving 20 bases between them. The CDR3 is CASSDVLKTGRIYEQYF. The CDR3 bases are TGTGCCAGCAGTGACGTACTAAAAACAGGACGCATCTACGAGCAGTACTTC.

The chain joins TRBV9 to TRBJ2-2; 9 bases align to TRBD2. The CDR3 covers 17 residues. Germline CDR1 reads SGDLS; CDR2 reads YYNGEE. V gave up 0 bases and J gave up 4 bases; unmatched junction bases: 7. The chain's CDR3 is CASSVGVAGDSTGELFF. DNA of the CDR3: TGTGCCAGCAGCGTAGGGGTAGCGGGAGATTCCACCGGGGAGCTGTTTTTT.

Here the CDR3 reads CASSPHGGEQFF. The CDR3 DNA reads as TGTGCCAGCAGTCCCCACGGAGGAGAGCAGTTCTTC. The genes are TRBV28 and TRBJ2-1; D may be TRBD2 (5 bases). Trimming removed 5 bases at V and 10 bases at J, with 12 bases between. This CDR3 region has 12 residues. Per the germline V gene, CDR1 is MDHEN and CDR2 is SYDVKM.

As to this clone: This may come from a read error, since a much larger clone is one base off. The rearrangement joins TRBV2 to TRBJ2-3; D is ambiguous. Germline CDR1 SNHLY, CDR2 FYNNEI. The CDR3 is made up of 12 amino acids. The V end was cut by 6 bases, the J end by 2 bases, with 6 bases between. The CDR3 protein is CASRENTDTQYF. Written as DNA, the CDR3 is TGTGCCAGCAGGGAGAACACAGATACGCAGTATTTT.

The chain carries TRBV11-2 and TRBJ2-2, with D tentatively TRBD1 (5 bases). Germline V gene sequence: CDR1 SGHAT, CDR2 FQNNGV. The CDR3 has 13 residues. Trimming shortened V by 1 base and J by 6 bases, and 6 bases separated the two germline ends. The CDR3 region has the DNA TGTGCCAGCAGCTTAGTCAGGGCCGGGGAGCTGTTTTTT. This encodes CASSLVRAGELFF. Filled out from reference TRBV11-2 and TRBJ2-2, the complete variable domain reads EAGVAQSPRYKIIEKRQSVAFWCNPISGHATLYWYQQILGQGPKLLIQFQNNGVVDDSQLPKDRFSAERLKGVDSTLKIQPAKLEDSAVYLCASSLVRAGELFFGEGSRLTVL.

The rearrangement links TRBV5-1 to TRBJ2-1, with D uncertain. The germline CDR1 and CDR2 sequences are SGHRS and YFSETQ. The CDR3 totals 13 residues. Trimming removed 0 bases from V and 9 bases from J, with 10 bases in between. The CDR3: CASSLGEFSEQFF. The CDR3 DNA sequence: TGCGCCAGCAGCTTGGGCGAATTTAGTGAGCAGTTCTTC.

The chain links TRBV4-3 to TRBJ1-2, with 10 bases identical to TRBD1. V was pared by 4 bases and J by 5 bases, with 4 bases of the junction left unmatched. There are 14 residues in the CDR3. Germline loops: CDR1 LGHNA, CDR2 YSLEER. CDR3 DNA: TGCGCCAGCAGCCTCAGGGACAGGGGTTATGGCTACACCTTC. It is translated as CASSLRDRGYGYTF.

The genes are TRBV7-3 and TRBJ2-1; D is perhaps TRBD1 (5 bases). Germline values: CDR1 SGHTA, CDR2 FQGTGA. The CDR3 sequence is 15 residues long. Trimming stripped 2 bases from V and 1 base from J, with 9 bases between. CDR3 in amino acids: CASSLQGGSYNEQFF. The CDR3 region has the DNA TGTGCCAGCAGCTTACAGGGTGGTTCCTACAATGAGCAGTTCTTC.

This clone was seen only once. This rearrangement joins TRBV24-1 to TRBJ2-1, with 8 bases that match TRBD1. V trimming: 4 bases; J trimming: 8 bases; junction bases outside the gene matches: 6. Looked up from germline, CDR1 is KGHDR and CDR2 is SFDVKD. The CDR3 has 14 amino acids. The CDR3 DNA is TGTGCCACCAGTGACCCGGACAGGGAAGATGAGCAGTTCTTC. As protein: CATSDPDREDEQFF.